The sequence of this T cell receptor beta chain was determined in a study of radiotherapy plus CTLA-4 blockade in lung cancer. Here immunoSEQ multiplex PCR was the method, and the copy in TCRdb shows in-frame clones only, minus some. The sample carries about 48,000 clones, 75% to 90% recorded once. The CDR3 has 13 amino acids. Trimming took 3 bases from V and 7 from J, leaving 12 bases between them. CDR1 LNHDA and CDR2 SQIVND come from the germline V gene (reference sequence). Study-level results: Dynamics of early blood T cell clones, together with interferon-beta, were reportedly the best predictors of response.

Remarks on this clone: Its cognate antigen is unknown.

Sequenced material: peripheral blood, taken from a patient treated with radiotherapy plus ipilimumab. The chain carries TRBV19 and TRBJ1-2; possible D gene TRBD1, 5 bases. The sequence derives from a human donor with non-small cell lung cancer who had stable disease on radiotherapy plus ipilimumab. DNA for the CDR3: TGTGCCAGTAGTATCGTAGGGGCCAGTGGCTACACCTTC. This sequence encodes CASSIVGASGYTF.